Here is one T cell receptor (beta chain) with its context. The source of the sample is a study of blood T cell repertoires in COVID-19. Those enrolled in Seattle joined during active infection and were followed longitudinally afterward. The CDR3 has 14 residues. The germline V and J ends were trimmed by 1 base and 3 bases, with 11 bases remaining between them. The germline V gene has CDR1 SGHNT and CDR2 YYREEE (reference sequence). Original data processing: Estimation of nucleated cell counts relied on the amplification of reference gene primers. Data came from immunoSEQ multiplex PCR; TCRdb stores just in-frame clones and leaves some out. V and J calls plus clone size are reproduced from that table; the DNA served to infer D and trimming. Of over 200,000 clones in the sample, about 83% were seen once.

The rearrangement links TRBV5-4 to TRBJ2-7; TRBD2 is a possible D gene (5 bases). Sequenced sample: peripheral blood. The TCR was taken from a woman in her twenties or thirties with COVID-19, enrolled during active disease. The chain's CDR3 is CASSLPGNNYEQYF. The CDR3 DNA is TGTGCCAGCAGCTTGCCCGGGAACAACTACGAGCAGTACTTC. Variable domain in full (rest from reference TRBV5-4 and TRBJ2-7): ETGVTQSPTHLIKTRGQQVTLRCSSQSGHNTVSWYQQALGQGPQFIFQYYREEENGRGNFPPRFSGLQFPNYSSELNVNALELDDSALYLCASSLPGNNYEQYFGPGTRLTVT.